These 29 T cell receptor beta chains originate from one sample sequenced in a study of cytomegalovirus exposure and HLA in healthy donors. PCR used 60 Vbeta primers and 13 Jbeta primers. Libraries were prepared by immunoSEQ multiplex PCR; TCRdb keeps only in-frame clonotypes and omits some of them. Of under 130,000 clones detected, just under 80% appear once; the ten largest clones hold 1.3%. Sequences were obtained from PBMCs. These receptors were collected from a man aged 30 to 45 in good health and CMV-seronegative.

The DNA of the CDR3 is TGTGCCAGCAGCGTAGCCCCAGGGGCCTCTGGGGCCAACGTCCTGACTTTC. Its translation: CASSVAPGASGANVLTF. This chain uses TRBV9 with TRBJ2-6, with D maybe TRBD1 (6 bases). Deletions cut 0 bases from V and 0 bases from J, with 10 bases between. Germline V CDR1 and CDR2: SGDLS, YYNGEE. CDR3 size: 17 residues.

In this sample, this clone turned up once. The chain has TRBV28 and TRBJ1-4, with no clear D. The CDR3 loop spans 17 amino acids. The V and J ends lost 2 bases and 2 bases respectively, with 15 bases between them. Germline V lookup: CDR1 MDHEN, CDR2 SYDVKM. The CDR3 nucleotides are TGTGCCAGCAGTTTAGGGATTAGAGGGATCACTAATGAAAAACTGTTTTTT. It codes for CASSLGIRGITNEKLFF.

V usage is TRBV28 and J usage is TRBJ1-5; 7 bases fit TRBD1. The germline CDR1 and CDR2 sequences are MDHEN and SYDVKM. This CDR3 has 16 amino acids. Losses at the gene ends were 6 bases for V and 11 bases for J; bases not matched to a gene: 19. CDR3 sequence: CASRTTDRAPWGSQHF. The CDR3 nucleotides read TGTGCCAGCAGGACCACCGACAGGGCACCATGGGGGTCCCAGCATTTT. The full variable domain, its missing parts supplied by reference TRBV28 and TRBJ1-5, is DVKVTQSSRYLVKRTGEKVFLECVQDMDHENMFWYRQDPGLGLRLIYFSYDVKMKEKGDIPEGYSVSREKKERFSLILESASTNQTSMYLCASRTTDRAPWGSQHFGDGTRLSIL.

V gene TRBV7-9 combines with J gene TRBJ1-1; TRBD1 is a possible D gene (6 bases). This CDR3 contains 15 residues. Trimming took 1 base from V and 5 from J, leaving 14 bases between them. Germline V gives CDR1 SEHNR, CDR2 FQNEAQ (reference sequence). The CDR3 reads CASSLVQGQGTEAFF. DNA of the CDR3: TGTGCCAGCAGCTTAGTTCAGGGGCAGGGGACTGAAGCTTTCTTT. The entire variable domain, with the rest obtained from reference TRBV7-9 and TRBJ1-1, is as follows: DTGVSQNPRHKITKRGQNVTFRCDPISEHNRLYWYRQTLGQGPEFLTYFQNEAQLEKSRLLSDRFSAERPKGSFSTLEIQRTEQGDSAMYLCASSLVQGQGTEAFFGQGTRLTVV.

The chain carries TRBV28 and TRBJ1-3; TRBD1 is a possible D gene (6 bases). Trimming took off 2 bases at V and 0 bases at J, with 11 bases between the two ends. This CDR3 spans 16 amino acids. The germline gives CDR1 MDHEN, CDR2 SYDVKM. CDR3 nucleotides: TGTGCCAGCAGTTTAACGGGACACTTCTCTGGAAACACCATATATTTT. Amino acid sequence: CASSLTGHFSGNTIYF.

The chain uses TRBV7-9 and TRBJ1-2; 11 bases map to TRBD1. V shed 5 bases, J shed 6 bases, and the junction held 5 bases outside the gene matches. The CDR3 loop spans 14 amino acids. Germline CDR1 reads SEHNR; CDR2 reads FQNEAQ (reference sequence). The CDR3 loop reads CASSVRDRGDGYTF. CDR3 coding DNA: TGTGCCAGCAGCGTACGGGACAGGGGGGATGGCTACACCTTC.

The gene calls are TRBV7-9 and TRBJ2-5, with 10 bases fitting TRBD2. The CDR3 loop spans 17 amino acids. J gave up 3 bases and V 6 bases, and 13 bases lay outside the gene matches. Germline values: CDR1 SEHNR, CDR2 FQNEAQ (reference sequence). In DNA form, the CDR3 reads TGTGCCAGCAGACGAACCCCGGGACTAGCGAAAGAAGAGACCCAGTACTTC. This gives the protein CASRRTPGLAKEETQYF.

This chain links TRBV10-3 with TRBJ1-2, with TRBD1 matching 9 bases. CDR3 length: 15 residues. CDR1 ENHRY and CDR2 SYGVKD come from the germline V gene. V was clipped by 3 bases and J by 2 bases; unmatched bases: 4. CDR3 sequence: CAISDRTGDNYGYTF. The CDR3 DNA is TGTGCCATCAGTGATAGGACAGGGGACAACTATGGCTACACCTTC.

The CDR3 DNA reads as TGTGCCAGCAGCTTGGTGGGGACAGGACTCGTCGCTAACTATGGCTACACCTTC. It is translated as CASSLVGTGLVANYGYTF. The chain combines TRBV5-6 with TRBJ1-2; 8 bases fit TRBD1. Germline lookup yields CDR1 SGHDT and CDR2 YYEEEE. With 0 bases clipped from V and 0 bases from J, the junction kept 10 bases outside the gene matches. The CDR3 covers 18 residues. Supplemented by reference TRBV5-6 and TRBJ1-2, the full variable domain reads DAGVTQSPTHLIKTRGQQVTLRCSPKSGHDTVSWYQQALGQGPQFIFQYYEEEERQRGNFPDRFSGHQFPNYSSELNVNALLLGDSALYLCASSLVGTGLVANYGYTFGSGTRLTVV.

The V gene is TRBV7-9, the J gene TRBJ1-2, with 7 bases identical to TRBD1. The CDR3 extends over 14 amino acids. Germline assignment: CDR1 SEHNR and CDR2 FQNEAQ (reference sequence). After removal of 0 bases from V and 3 bases from J, the junction contained 1 base not matched to a gene. In DNA form, the CDR3 reads TGTGCCAGCAGCTTAGCCGGGACAGACTATGGCTACACCTTC. This translates into CASSLAGTDYGYTF.

The rearrangement links TRBV7-8 to TRBJ1-3; D call uncertain. The CDR3 has 15 amino acids. V gave up 5 bases and J gave up 8 bases, with 19 bases separating them. Germline V gene data show CDR1 as SGHVS and CDR2 as FQNEAQ. The CDR3 loop is CASSPLPRRVYTIYF. For the CDR3, the DNA is TGTGCCAGCAGCCCTCTGCCCAGGCGGGTTTACACCATATATTTT.

This chain joins TRBV18 and TRBJ1-5; tentative D call: TRBD1 (5 bases). Trimming left V 6 bases short and J 3 bases short, with 15 bases between. In germline, CDR1 is KGHSH, CDR2 LQKENI. This CDR3 has 15 amino acids. CDR3 in amino acids: CASSLEAGNNQPQHF. The CDR3 nucleotides read TGTGCCAGCTCGCTGGAAGCAGGGAACAATCAGCCCCAGCATTTT.

This chain connects TRBV5-1 to TRBJ2-1; D is perhaps TRBD1 (6 bases). The CDR3 contains 13 residues. Trimming cost V 0 bases and J 10 bases, with 11 bases left between them. Per germline, CDR1 SGHRS and CDR2 YFSETQ. The CDR3 coding sequence is TGCGCCAGCAGCTTGGGAGGGGGTGGAGAGCAGTTCTTC. Translation: CASSLGGGGEQFF.

This sequence joins TRBV29-1 and TRBJ1-5, with D perhaps matching TRBD1 (6 bases). The CDR3 runs 11 residues. Trimming took off 2 bases at V and 11 bases at J, with 10 bases between the two ends. Germline V gives CDR1 SQVTM, CDR2 ANQGSEA. CDR3 coding DNA: TGCAGCGTTGAATCTACAGGGACCCAGCATTTT. Its protein is CSVESTGTQHF.

This chain uses TRBV9 with TRBJ1-2; the match to TRBD1 covers 8 bases. The CDR3 runs 12 residues. Germline CDR1 SGDLS, CDR2 YYNGEE. V shed 2 bases, J shed 13 bases, and the junction held 7 bases outside the gene matches. DNA of the CDR3: TGTGCCAGCAGCGTTCTTCAGGGGGCGAGCACCTTC. Encoded protein: CASSVLQGASTF.

V and J are TRBV10-3 and TRBJ2-5; a possible D gene is TRBD1 (6 bases). Germline values: CDR1 ENHRY, CDR2 SYGVKD. Trimming shortened V by 0 bases and J by 5 bases, and 16 bases separated the two germline ends. CDR3 length equals 16 residues. The CDR3: CAISESGTPPGETQYF. In nucleotides, the CDR3 is TGTGCCATCAGTGAGTCTGGGACACCACCAGGCGAGACCCAGTACTTC.

The rearrangement joins TRBV7-9 to TRBJ2-7, with 16 positions matching TRBD2. The CDR3 is made up of 17 amino acids. Trimming cost V 6 bases and J 4 bases; bases outside gene matches: 9. Germline V gives CDR1 SEHNR, CDR2 FQNEAQ (reference sequence). The CDR3 region has the DNA TGTGCCAGCAGTCCGTCGGGACTAGCGGGAGGGCTGTACGAGCAGTACTTC. As protein: CASSPSGLAGGLYEQYF.

This sequence joins TRBV9 and TRBJ1-3, with 7 bases that match TRBD1. The CDR3 spans 14 residues. The germline V gene encodes CDR1 SGDLS and CDR2 YYNGEE. The junction had 4 bases not matched to a gene; V was cut back by 3 bases and J by 4 bases. CDR3 protein: CASSEGATGNTIYF. The CDR3 coding sequence is TGTGCCAGCAGCGAGGGGGCGACAGGAAACACCATATATTTT. Together with reference TRBV9 and TRBJ1-3, the CDR3 gives the full variable domain: DSGVTQTPKHLITATGQRVTLRCSPRSGDLSVYWYQQSLDQGLQFLIQYYNGEERAKGNILERFSAQQFPDLHSELNLSSLELGDSALYFCASSEGATGNTIYFGEGSWLTVV.

The chain couples TRBV7-2 to TRBJ2-3; TRBD2 aligns across 11 bases. The J segment lost 2 bases and the V segment lost 5 bases, leaving 6 bases of the junction unmatched. This CDR3 has 16 residues. Per germline, CDR1 SGHTA and CDR2 FQGNSA. CDR3 sequence: CASSLGTSGYTDTQYF. DNA of the CDR3: TGTGCCAGCAGCCTCGGGACTAGCGGATACACAGATACGCAGTATTTT.

This clone has only a few counts. The chain employs TRBV19 and TRBJ1-6; D uncertain. Germline V gene lookup returns CDR1 LNHDA and CDR2 SQIVND (reference sequence). V lost 7 bases, J lost 0 bases, and 10 bases lay in between. The CDR3 sequence is 15 residues long. CDR3 DNA sequence: TGTGCCAGTAACGCGGGGAGCTCCTATAATTCACCCCTCCACTTT. This gives the protein CASNAGSSYNSPLHF.

The sample holds a few counts of this clone. The chain couples TRBV7-2 to TRBJ1-2; D not certain. V lost 1 base to trimming and J lost 7 bases, with 10 bases between them. CDR1 is SGHTA, CDR2 FQGNSA, per germline. CDR3 length: 13 amino acids. In nucleotides, the CDR3 is TGTGCCAGCAGCTTAGATAGCGTAGGTGGCTACACCTTC. This gives the protein CASSLDSVGGYTF.

This clone showed up just once. The chain recombines TRBV27 with TRBJ1-5; TRBD1 agrees at 8 bases. Germline V lookup: CDR1 MNHEY, CDR2 SMNVEV (reference sequence). With 6 bases clipped from V and 3 bases from J, the junction kept 7 bases outside the gene matches. The CDR3 extends over 15 amino acids. The CDR3 DNA is TGTGCCAGCAGCCTTACAGGGGGACCCAATCAGCCCCAGCATTTT. Its translation is CASSLTGGPNQPQHF.

The chain links TRBV7-2 to TRBJ2-5; TRBD1 matches 8 bases. The CDR3 consists of 15 residues. The J segment lost 5 bases and the V segment lost 5 bases, leaving 10 bases of the junction unmatched. CDR1 is SGHTA, CDR2 FQGNSA, per germline. This chain's CDR3 is CASSQGQAFGETQYF. For the CDR3, the DNA is TGTGCCAGCAGCCAGGGACAGGCTTTTGGGGAGACCCAGTACTTC.

This chain joins TRBV27 and TRBJ1-2, with D hard to call. Germline values: CDR1 MNHEY, CDR2 SMNVEV (reference sequence). V lost 3 bases, J lost 7 bases, and 12 bases lay in between. This CDR3 contains 13 residues. For the CDR3, the DNA is TGTGCCAGCAGTTTCGGGGAACTGGGTGGCTACACCTTC. Its protein product is CASSFGELGGYTF.

The chain joins TRBV7-8 to TRBJ2-5, with a tentative D call TRBD1 (5 bases). V lost 2 bases, J lost 3 bases, and 10 bases lay in between. The germline V gene has CDR1 SGHVS and CDR2 FQNEAQ. The CDR3 covers 14 residues. This CDR3 reads CASSLLADKETQYF. CDR3 DNA: TGTGCCAGCAGCTTATTGGCGGACAAAGAGACCCAGTACTTC.

The chain uses TRBV15 and TRBJ1-2; D is undetermined. Trimming left V 0 bases short and J 7 bases short, with 9 bases between. There are 13 residues in the CDR3. Germline V lookup: CDR1 LNHNV, CDR2 YYDKDF (reference sequence). In DNA form, the CDR3 reads TGTGCCACCAGCAGAGATGGAGGAGCTGGCTACACCTTC. Translation: CATSRDGGAGYTF. The full variable domain, its missing parts supplied by reference TRBV15 and TRBJ1-2, is DAMVIQNPRYQVTQFGKPVTLSCSQTLNHNVMYWYQQKSSQAPKLLFHYYDKDFNNEADTPDNFQSRRPNTSFCFLDIRSPGLGDTAMYLCATSRDGGAGYTFGSGTRLTVV.

This clone was counted once. This chain uses TRBV6-5 with TRBJ2-7; 7 nucleotides agree with TRBD1. CDR1 is MNHEY, CDR2 SVGAGI, per germline. With 1 base clipped from V and 2 bases from J, the junction kept 2 bases outside the gene matches. CDR3 length equals 14 residues. For the CDR3, the DNA is TGTGCCAGCAGTTACTGGCAGGGGGCCTACGAGCAGTACTTC. This encodes CASSYWQGAYEQYF.

This chain uses TRBV27 with TRBJ2-3, with D tentatively TRBD2 (6 bases). CDR1 is MNHEY, CDR2 SMNVEV, per germline (reference sequence). This CDR3 is 16 amino acids long. Trimming pared 5 bases from V and 1 base from J, leaving 16 bases between. The CDR3 protein is CASSLAPGEGTDTQYF. The CDR3 nucleotides read TGTGCCAGCAGTCTGGCCCCGGGAGAAGGCACAGATACGCAGTATTTT.

CDR3 DNA: TGTGCCAGCAGGGGAAGGGGGCGCTTAACCTACGAGCAGTACTTC. Amino acid sequence: CASRGRGRLTYEQYF. The J gene is TRBJ2-7, the V gene TRBV2, with 7 bases that match TRBD1. This CDR3 spans 15 amino acids. The ends lost 6 bases at V and 2 bases at J; junction bases unmatched: 10. Germline V gives CDR1 SNHLY, CDR2 FYNNEI.